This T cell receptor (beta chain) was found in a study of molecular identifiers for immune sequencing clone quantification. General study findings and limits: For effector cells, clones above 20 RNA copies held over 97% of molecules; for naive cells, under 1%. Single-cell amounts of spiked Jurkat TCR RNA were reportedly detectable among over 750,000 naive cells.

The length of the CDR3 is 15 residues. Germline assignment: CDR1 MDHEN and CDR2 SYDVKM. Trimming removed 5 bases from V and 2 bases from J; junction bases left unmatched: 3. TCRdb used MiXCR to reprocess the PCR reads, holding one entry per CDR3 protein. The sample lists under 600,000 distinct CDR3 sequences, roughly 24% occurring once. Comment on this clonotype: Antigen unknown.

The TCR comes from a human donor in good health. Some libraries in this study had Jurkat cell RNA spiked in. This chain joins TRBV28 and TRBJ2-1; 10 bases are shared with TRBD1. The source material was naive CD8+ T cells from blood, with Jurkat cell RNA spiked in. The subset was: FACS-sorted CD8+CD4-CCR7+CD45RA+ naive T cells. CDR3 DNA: TGTGCCAGCAGTGGGGACAGGGGAGCCTACAATGAGCAGTTCTTC. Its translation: CASSGDRGAYNEQFF.